The 9 T cell receptor beta chains below come from one sample, sequenced in a study of T cells in Graves' hyperthyroidism and ophthalmopathy. Using RNA transcripts as the source, TCR beta CDR3 regions were amplified. Carried out on the TCR CDR3, a first-round RT-PCR used the HTBI primer set. Each CDR3 protein is one row after TCRdb ran MiXCR on the multiplex PCR reads. The sample holds 650,000 to 700,000 distinct CDR3 sequences, about 18% seen once. Sequenced material: blood. These receptors originate from a man in his fifties or sixties with Graves' hyperthyroidism.

This clonotype was picked up many times. The rearrangement joins TRBV3-1 to TRBJ2-1; tentative D call: TRBD1 (5 bases). Germline V gives CDR1 LGHDT, CDR2 YNNKEL (reference sequence). V lost 3 bases and J 5 bases, leaving 8 bases between the germline ends. The CDR3 sequence is 13 residues long. The DNA for the CDR3 is TGTGCCAGCAGCCAGGGGCTAGACAATGAGCAGTTCTTC. It codes for CASSQGLDNEQFF.

A note on this clonotype: A much larger clone differs by one base, so this may be a read error. The chain uses TRBV2 and TRBJ2-5; 9 bases agree with TRBD2. The CDR3 is made up of 15 amino acids. V lost 8 bases, J lost 4 bases, and 11 bases stayed unmatched. Germline loops: CDR1 SNHLY, CDR2 FYNNEI. Here the CDR3 reads CASGEIAGARETQYF. The DNA for the CDR3 is TGTGCCAGCGGGGAAATAGCGGGAGCAAGAGAGACCCAGTACTTC.

This clonotype was counted many times. The chain links TRBV27 to TRBJ2-3; TRBD2 matches at 7 bases. This CDR3 has 14 amino acids. The germline V gene encodes CDR1 MNHEY and CDR2 SMNVEV (reference sequence). V lost 4 bases, J lost 2 bases, and 3 bases stayed unmatched. This chain's CDR3 is CASSWDYFTDTQYF. In nucleotides, the CDR3 is TGTGCCAGCAGTTGGGACTATTTCACAGATACGCAGTATTTT.

J is TRBJ1-1 and V is TRBV6-1, with a weak D call TRBD1 (5 bases). The CDR3 is made up of 15 amino acids. CDR1 is MNHNS and CDR2 is SASEGT in the germline V gene. V was cut by 5 bases and J by 5 bases, with 18 bases left in between. For the CDR3, the DNA is TGTGCCAGCAGTACCCCCCAGCAGGGTCGAACTGAAGCTTTCTTT. Its protein product is CASSTPQQGRTEAFF.

The CDR3 protein is CASSSRGLAGGNEQFF. The CDR3, as DNA: TGTGCCAGCAGTTCGCGCGGACTAGCGGGAGGCAATGAGCAGTTCTTC. The V and J genes are TRBV28 and TRBJ2-1; TRBD2 aligns across 14 bases. V dropped 4 bases and J dropped 6; count of bases not matched to a gene: 5. From germline, CDR1 is MDHEN and CDR2 SYDVKM. CDR3 size: 16 residues.

This clonotype was detected many times. This chain joins TRBV12-3 or TRBV12-4 and TRBJ2-1; D is unresolved. Deletions cut 5 bases from V and 8 bases from J, with 10 bases between. The length of the CDR3 is 12 residues. The CDR3 spells CASSDRYDEQFF. The DNA for the CDR3 is TGTGCCAGCAGTGACCGTTACGATGAGCAGTTCTTC.

This rearrangement joins TRBV5-1 to TRBJ2-1; D might be TRBD2 (6 bases). The CDR3 loop spans 14 amino acids. V lost 0 bases, J lost 7 bases, and 11 bases lay in between. Germline CDR1 SGHRS, CDR2 YFSETQ. CDR3 in DNA: TGCGCCAGCAGCTTGGGTGGAGGGGAAAATGAGCAGTTCTTC. The encoded protein is CASSLGGGENEQFF. Drawing the rest from reference TRBV5-1 and TRBJ2-1, the complete variable domain is KAGVTQTPRYLIKTRGQQVTLSCSPISGHRSVSWYQQTPGQGLQFLFEYFSETQRNKGNFPGRFSGRQFSNSRSEMNVSTLELGDSALYLCASSLGGGENEQFFGPGTRLTVL.

This clonotype was seen at least ten times. This chain connects TRBV9 to TRBJ2-1; 9 nucleotides line up with TRBD2. V dropped 4 bases and J dropped 9; count of bases not matched to a gene: 14. Looked up from germline, CDR1 is SGDLS and CDR2 is YYNGEE. The CDR3 has 16 residues. CDR3: CASSPLSGRVIGEQFF. The CDR3 DNA is TGTGCCAGCAGCCCCCTTAGCGGGAGAGTAATCGGTGAGCAGTTCTTC.

In this sample, this clonotype turned up a few times. The chain employs TRBV28 and TRBJ1-5; D is undetermined. Germline assignment: CDR1 MDHEN and CDR2 SYDVKM. The CDR3 sequence is 16 residues long. V shed 4 bases and J shed 4 bases, with 17 bases lying between them. The CDR3 here is CASSSPASEVNQPQHF. In DNA, the CDR3 is TGTGCCAGCAGTTCCCCCGCTAGTGAGGTGAATCAGCCCCAGCATTTT.